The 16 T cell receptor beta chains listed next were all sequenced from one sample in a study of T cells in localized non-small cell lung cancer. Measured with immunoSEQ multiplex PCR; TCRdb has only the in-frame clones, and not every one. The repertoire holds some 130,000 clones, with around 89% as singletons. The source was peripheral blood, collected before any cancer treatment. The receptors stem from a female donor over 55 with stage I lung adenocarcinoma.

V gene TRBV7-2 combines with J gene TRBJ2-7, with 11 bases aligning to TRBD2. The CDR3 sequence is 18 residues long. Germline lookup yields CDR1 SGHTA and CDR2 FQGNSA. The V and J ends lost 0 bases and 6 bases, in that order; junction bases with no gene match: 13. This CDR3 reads CASSLAGSGRGSAGEQYF. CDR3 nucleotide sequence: TGTGCCAGCAGCTTAGCCGGTAGCGGGAGGGGATCGGCGGGCGAGCAGTACTTC.

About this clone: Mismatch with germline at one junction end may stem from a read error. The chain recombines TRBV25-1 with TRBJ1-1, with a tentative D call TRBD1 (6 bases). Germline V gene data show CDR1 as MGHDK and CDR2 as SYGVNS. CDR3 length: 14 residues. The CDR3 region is CASRRAGDLTGAFF. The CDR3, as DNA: TGTGCTTCAAGGAGGGCAGGGGATTTGACTGGAGCTTTCTTT.

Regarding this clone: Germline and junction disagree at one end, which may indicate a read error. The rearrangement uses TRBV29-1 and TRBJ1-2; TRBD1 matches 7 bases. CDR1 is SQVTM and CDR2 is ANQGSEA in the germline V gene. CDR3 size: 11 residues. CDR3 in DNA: TGCAGCGTTAGGGCCGGGGACAGCAACGCCTTC. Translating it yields CSVRAGDSNAF.

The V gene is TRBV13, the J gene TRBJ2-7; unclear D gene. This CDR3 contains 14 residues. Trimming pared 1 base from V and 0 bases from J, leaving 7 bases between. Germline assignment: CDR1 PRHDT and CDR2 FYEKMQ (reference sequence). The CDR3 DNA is TGTGCCAGCAGCTTAGACGCCAACTCCTACGAGCAGTACTTC. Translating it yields CASSLDANSYEQYF.

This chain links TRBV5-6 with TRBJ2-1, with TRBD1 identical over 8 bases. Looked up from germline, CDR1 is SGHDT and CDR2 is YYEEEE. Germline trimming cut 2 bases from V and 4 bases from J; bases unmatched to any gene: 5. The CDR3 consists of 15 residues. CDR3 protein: CASSFTGTGYNEQFF. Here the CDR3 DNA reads TGTGCCAGCAGCTTCACCGGGACAGGTTACAATGAGCAGTTCTTC.

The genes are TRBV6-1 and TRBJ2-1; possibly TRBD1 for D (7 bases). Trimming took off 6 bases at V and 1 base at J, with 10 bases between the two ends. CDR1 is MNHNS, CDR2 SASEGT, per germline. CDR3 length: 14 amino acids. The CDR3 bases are TGTGCCAGCAGGGCAGGGGGGTCCTACAATGAGCAGTTCTTC. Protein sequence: CASRAGGSYNEQFF.

The CDR3, as DNA: TGCAGCGTGGAGATGAGGGGAAGGGGTGCTTTCTTT. This translates into CSVEMRGRGAFF. V usage is TRBV29-1 and J usage is TRBJ1-1; D is perhaps TRBD1 (5 bases). The CDR3 consists of 12 residues. From germline, CDR1 is SQVTM and CDR2 ANQGSEA. The V end was cut by 6 bases, the J end by 11 bases, with 19 bases between.

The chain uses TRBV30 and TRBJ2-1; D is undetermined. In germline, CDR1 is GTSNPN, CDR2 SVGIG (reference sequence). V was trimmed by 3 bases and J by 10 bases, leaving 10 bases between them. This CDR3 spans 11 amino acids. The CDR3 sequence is CAWRVSREQFF. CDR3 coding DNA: TGTGCCTGGAGAGTATCCAGAGAGCAGTTCTTC. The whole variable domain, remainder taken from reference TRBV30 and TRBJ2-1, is SQTIHQWPATLVQPVGSPLSLECTVEGTSNPNLYWYRQAAGRGLQLLFYSVGIGQISSEVPQNLSASRPQDRQFILSSKKLLLSDSGFYLCAWRVSREQFFGPGTRLTVL.

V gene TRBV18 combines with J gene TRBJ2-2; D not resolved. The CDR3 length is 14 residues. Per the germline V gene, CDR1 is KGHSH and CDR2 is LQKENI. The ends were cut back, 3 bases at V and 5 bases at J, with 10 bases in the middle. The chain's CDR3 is CASSPTIQTGELFF. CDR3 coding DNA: TGTGCCAGCTCACCTACAATACAGACCGGGGAGCTGTTTTTT.

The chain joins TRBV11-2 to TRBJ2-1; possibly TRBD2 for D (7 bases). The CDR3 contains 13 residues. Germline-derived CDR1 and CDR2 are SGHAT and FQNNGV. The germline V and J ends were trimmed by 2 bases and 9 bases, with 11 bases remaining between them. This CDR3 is CASSLRGGGEQFF. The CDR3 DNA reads TGTGCCAGCAGCTTAAGGGGAGGGGGTGAGCAGTTCTTC.

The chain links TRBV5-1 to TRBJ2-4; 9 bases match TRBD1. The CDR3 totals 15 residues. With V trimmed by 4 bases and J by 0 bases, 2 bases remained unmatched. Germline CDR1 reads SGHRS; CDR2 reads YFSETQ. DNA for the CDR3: TGCGCCAGCAGCGGGACAGGGAAAGCCAAAAACATTCAGTACTTC. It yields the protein CASSGTGKAKNIQYF.

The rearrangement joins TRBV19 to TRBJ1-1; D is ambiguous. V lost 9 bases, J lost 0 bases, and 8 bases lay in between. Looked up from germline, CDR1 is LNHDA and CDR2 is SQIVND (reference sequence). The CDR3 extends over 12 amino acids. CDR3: CASTRLNTEAFF. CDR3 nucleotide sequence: TGTGCCAGCACCCGCTTGAACACTGAAGCTTTCTTT.

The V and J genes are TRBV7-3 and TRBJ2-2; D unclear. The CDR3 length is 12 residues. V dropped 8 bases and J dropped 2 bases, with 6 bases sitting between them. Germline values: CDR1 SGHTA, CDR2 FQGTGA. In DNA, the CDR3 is TGTGCCAGCGGGCTTAACACCGGGGAGCTGTTTTTT. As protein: CASGLNTGELFF.

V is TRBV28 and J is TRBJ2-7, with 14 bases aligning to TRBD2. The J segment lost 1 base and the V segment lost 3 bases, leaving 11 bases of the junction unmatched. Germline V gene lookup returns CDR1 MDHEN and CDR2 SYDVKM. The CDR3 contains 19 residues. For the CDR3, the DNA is TGTGCCAGCAGTTTTCCTCCGGGACTAGCGGGAGTCTGGTCCTACGAGCAGTACTTC. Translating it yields CASSFPPGLAGVWSYEQYF.

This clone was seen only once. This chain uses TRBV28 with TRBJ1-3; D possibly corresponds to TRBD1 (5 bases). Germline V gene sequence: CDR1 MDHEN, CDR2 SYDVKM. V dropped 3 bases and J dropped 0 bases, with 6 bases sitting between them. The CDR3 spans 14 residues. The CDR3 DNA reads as TGTGCCAGCAGTTTTCAGGGCTCTGGAAACACCATATATTTT. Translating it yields CASSFQGSGNTIYF.

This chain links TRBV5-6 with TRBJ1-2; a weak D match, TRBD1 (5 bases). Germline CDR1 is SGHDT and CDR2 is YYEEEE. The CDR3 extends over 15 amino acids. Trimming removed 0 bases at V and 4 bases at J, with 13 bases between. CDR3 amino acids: CASSLEPRQSYGYTF. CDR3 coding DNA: TGTGCCAGCAGCTTGGAGCCCCGACAGAGCTATGGCTACACCTTC.